This TCR beta chain was identified in a study of human T cells and chemical hapten exposure. Study summary: The study lasted 20 to 25 weeks, and patients were dosed weekly with diphenylcyclopropenone on the scalp throughout. Patients were mainly female, each with alopecia areata, totalis or universalis. Patch testing placed 0.01% DPC on the upper back, with readings at 6 days.

Germline V gene lookup returns CDR1 MDHEN and CDR2 SYDVKM. Trimming removed 6 bases at V and 11 bases at J, with 19 bases between. This CDR3 is 13 amino acids long. TCRdb passed the RACE reads through MiXCR, listing each CDR3 protein once. The sample yields around 360,000 distinct CDR3 sequences, 6% to 7% seen once. This clonotype showed up just a few times. Stated time point: patch test 2, 6 weeks after DPC sensitization. Treatment given: therapeutic diphenylcyclopropenone sensitization with weekly scalp DPC. At patch-test visits, sampling came before the patch test. The chain carries TRBV28 and TRBJ1-1; D uncertain. Here the sequenced sample was whole blood, taken in connection with sensitization to the hapten diphenylcyclopropenone (DPC). This clonotype was obtained from a woman aged 18 to 35 with alopecia areata. Some clones in this sample may be carry-over from other donors' samples. The DNA of the CDR3 is TGTGCCAGCAGCGACCCCCGGGTGATCGGCGCTTTCTTT. Translated, it gives CASSDPRVIGAFF.